The 5 T cell receptor beta chains listed next were all sequenced from one sample in a study of cytotoxic CD8 clonotypes in ibrutinib-treated CLL. Sequencing was performed with immunoSEQ multiplex PCR; in TCRdb, only in-frame clones are kept and a portion is missing. The sample yields approximately 16,000 clones, less than 80% seen once. The specimen comprised PBMCs, sampled before ibrutinib treatment. These receptors were obtained from a human donor with chronic lymphocytic leukemia.

This clone showed up just a few times. The chain joins TRBV28 to TRBJ1-1, with unresolved D. Trimming left V 3 bases short and J 0 bases short, with 5 bases between. The CDR3 loop spans 13 amino acids. In germline, CDR1 is MDHEN, CDR2 SYDVKM. This CDR3 is CASSFSLNTEAFF. CDR3 coding DNA: TGTGCCAGCAGTTTCTCCCTGAACACTGAAGCTTTCTTT. The full variable domain, completed using reference TRBV28 and TRBJ1-1, is DVKVTQSSRYLVKRTGEKVFLECVQDMDHENMFWYRQDPGLGLRLIYFSYDVKMKEKGDIPEGYSVSREKKERFSLILESASTNQTSMYLCASSFSLNTEAFFGQGTRLTVV.

This rearrangement joins TRBV19 to TRBJ2-3; D is possibly TRBD1 or TRBD2 (5 bases each). There are 15 residues in the CDR3. Germline lookup yields CDR1 LNHDA and CDR2 SQIVND (reference sequence). The ends were cut back, 2 bases at V and 6 bases at J, with 15 bases in the middle. The CDR3 reads CASSIQGRGGDTQYF. CDR3 bases: TGTGCCAGTAGTATACAGGGACGCGGTGGTGATACGCAGTATTTT.

The rearrangement uses TRBV9 and TRBJ1-6; D is unresolved. Deletions cut 4 bases from V and 7 bases from J, with 9 bases between. There are 13 residues in the CDR3. Germline assignment: CDR1 SGDLS and CDR2 YYNGEE. This CDR3 reads CASSRDGNSPLHF. The CDR3 DNA follows: TGTGCCAGCAGCAGAGACGGGAATTCACCCCTCCACTTT. Full variable domain (outside the CDR3, taken from reference TRBV9 and TRBJ1-6): DSGVTQTPKHLITATGQRVTLRCSPRSGDLSVYWYQQSLDQGLQFLIQYYNGEERAKGNILERFSAQQFPDLHSELNLSSLELGDSALYFCASSRDGNSPLHFGNGTRLTVT.

V and J are TRBV19 and TRBJ2-4, with 10 bases identical to TRBD1. V was clipped by 6 bases and J by 8 bases; unmatched bases: 13. The CDR3 runs to 16 residues. CDR1 is LNHDA and CDR2 is SQIVND in the germline V gene (reference sequence). The CDR3 loop is CASSFSTGGPRDIQYF. The CDR3 DNA follows: TGTGCCAGTAGCTTTTCGACAGGGGGCCCCAGGGACATTCAGTACTTC.

This sequence joins TRBV6-5 and TRBJ2-1; the match to TRBD1 covers 8 bases. CDR1 MNHEY and CDR2 SVGAGI come from the germline V gene. V dropped 5 bases and J dropped 10; count of bases not matched to a gene: 7. The length of the CDR3 is 13 residues. DNA of the CDR3: TGTGCCAGCAGTGCGATAGACAGGGGAGAGCAGTTCTTC. Protein: CASSAIDRGEQFF.